A single sample gave rise to the 32 T cell receptor beta chains below, sequenced in a study of T cell changes during pregnancy in multiple sclerosis. Sequenced by immunoSEQ multiplex PCR; TCRdb stores in-frame clones only, minus some. The sample has about 88,000 clones; around 90% are singletons. Sequencing was performed on peripheral blood, taken in the first trimester of pregnancy. These receptors were obtained from a female donor with multiple sclerosis, enrolled in a pregnancy study.

The V and J genes are TRBV5-4 and TRBJ2-2; 9 bases line up with TRBD2. J gave up 6 bases and V 4 bases, and 4 bases lay outside the gene matches. This CDR3 region has 14 residues. Germline V gene data show CDR1 as SGHNT and CDR2 as YYREEE (reference sequence). CDR3 in amino acids: CASSTAGGAGELFF. CDR3 DNA sequence: TGTGCCAGCAGCACCGCGGGGGGGGCCGGGGAGCTGTTTTTT.

The chain's CDR3 is CASSIAAGATDTQYF. The CDR3 DNA reads as TGTGCCAGTAGTATAGCAGCGGGAGCCACAGATACGCAGTATTTT. The rearrangement links TRBV19 to TRBJ2-3; 8 bases map to TRBD2. Germline V gene lookup returns CDR1 LNHDA and CDR2 SQIVND (reference sequence). The ends lost 1 base at V and 2 bases at J; junction bases unmatched: 2. The CDR3 is 15 residues long. Filled out from reference TRBV19 and TRBJ2-3, the complete variable domain reads DGGITQSPKYLFRKEGQNVTLSCEQNLNHDAMYWYRQDPGQGLRLIYYSQIVNDFQKGDIAEGYSVSREKKESFPLTVTSAQKNPTAFYLCASSIAAGATDTQYFGPGTRLTVL.

The rearrangement links TRBV10-2 to TRBJ1-1; possible D gene TRBD1, 5 bases. V lost 5 bases, J lost 0 bases, and 10 bases lay in between. The CDR3 spans 14 residues. Germline values: CDR1 WSHSY, CDR2 SAAADI. The CDR3 DNA reads as TGCGCCAGCAGTACTGACAGCATGAACACTGAAGCTTTCTTT. This sequence encodes CASSTDSMNTEAFF.

Of note for this clone: This sample includes further DNA sequences coding for the same CDR3. J is TRBJ2-7 and V is TRBV7-9, with 11 positions matching TRBD2. The CDR3 covers 15 residues. Germline V gene lookup returns CDR1 SEHNR and CDR2 FQNEAQ (reference sequence). Losses at the gene ends were 6 bases for V and 0 bases for J; bases not matched to a gene: 4. CDR3 loop: CASSAGTSGSYEQYF. CDR3 DNA sequence: TGTGCCAGCAGTGCCGGGACTAGCGGCTCCTACGAGCAGTACTTC. Drawing the rest from reference TRBV7-9 and TRBJ2-7, the complete variable domain is DTGVSQNPRHKITKRGQNVTFRCDPISEHNRLYWYRQTLGQGPEFLTYFQNEAQLEKSRLLSDRFSAERPKGSFSTLEIQRTEQGDSAMYLCASSAGTSGSYEQYFGPGTRLTVT.

The CDR3 reads CASSASRTGELFF. In DNA, the CDR3 is TGTGCCAGCAGTGCTAGTCGCACCGGGGAGCTGTTTTTT. The V gene is TRBV6-1, the J gene TRBJ2-2; D gene ambiguous. Trimming pared 4 bases from V and 4 bases from J, leaving 7 bases between. The germline CDR1 and CDR2 sequences are MNHNS and SASEGT. CDR3 size: 13 residues.

The chain has TRBV12-5 and TRBJ1-2; D uncertain. The germline CDR1 and CDR2 sequences are LGHNT and FRNRAP. V was pared by 3 bases and J by 8 bases, with 13 bases between. This CDR3 has 13 residues. The CDR3 reads CASGFDFTGGYTF. The CDR3 DNA sequence: TGTGCTAGTGGTTTTGACTTCACGGGGGGCTACACCTTC.

This clone was seen only once. V and J are TRBV5-1 and TRBJ1-2; D remains ambiguous. Germline V lookup: CDR1 SGHRS, CDR2 YFSETQ. Trimming left V 0 bases short and J 7 bases short, with 13 bases between. The CDR3 is made up of 14 amino acids. CDR3 in amino acids: CASSLDSSRSGYTF. CDR3 nucleotide sequence: TGCGCCAGCAGCTTGGACTCATCCCGGAGTGGCTACACCTTC.

This clone was counted a single time. This chain joins TRBV5-4 and TRBJ2-5; TRBD2 matches at 13 bases. The CDR3 length is 15 residues. The germline gives CDR1 SGHNT, CDR2 YYREEE (reference sequence). Trimming removed 4 bases from V and 4 bases from J; junction bases left unmatched: 4. The CDR3 here is CASSPGLAGSETQYF. The CDR3 DNA reads TGTGCCAGCAGCCCGGGACTAGCGGGGTCAGAGACCCAGTACTTC.

The chain links TRBV6-1 to TRBJ1-2, with D perhaps TRBD1 (5 bases). CDR1 MNHNS and CDR2 SASEGT come from the germline V gene. This CDR3 region has 17 residues. V was trimmed by 2 bases and J by 0 bases, leaving 16 bases between them. CDR3 nucleotides: TGTGCCAGCAGTGAAATTAGTGGGGCAGTGACTAACTATGGCTACACCTTC. Residues: CASSEISGAVTNYGYTF.

This clone was seen just once. This chain uses TRBV5-6 with TRBJ2-1, with TRBD2 matching over 9 bases. CDR1 is SGHDT, CDR2 YYEEEE, per germline. The CDR3 spans 15 residues. Trimming at V came to 5 bases and at J to 4 bases, leaving 7 bases not matched to a gene. CDR3 nucleotides: TGTGCCAGCAGGTATAGCGGGAGTTCGTACAATGAGCAGTTCTTC. It translates to CASRYSGSSYNEQFF.

V and J are TRBV5-1 and TRBJ2-7; TRBD1 is a possible D gene (6 bases). V lost 7 bases, J lost 4 bases, and 24 bases lay in between. Germline V gene lookup returns CDR1 SGHRS and CDR2 YFSETQ. The CDR3 loop spans 16 amino acids. The CDR3 protein is CASRHQTGLLSYEQYF. The CDR3 coding sequence is TGCGCCAGCCGGCACCAGACAGGCCTTTTGTCTTACGAGCAGTACTTC. Looking up the rest from reference TRBV5-1 and TRBJ2-7 gives the full variable domain: KAGVTQTPRYLIKTRGQQVTLSCSPISGHRSVSWYQQTPGQGLQFLFEYFSETQRNKGNFPGRFSGRQFSNSRSEMNVSTLELGDSALYLCASRHQTGLLSYEQYFGPGTRLTVT.

The genes are TRBV30 and TRBJ2-7; TRBD1 aligns across 7 bases. The CDR3 contains 13 residues. With 5 bases clipped from V and 0 bases from J, the junction kept 4 bases outside the gene matches. Germline CDR1 and CDR2: GTSNPN and SVGIG (reference sequence). CDR3 sequence: CAWSRDSSYEQYF. The CDR3 region has the DNA TGTGCCTGGTCCAGGGACAGCTCCTACGAGCAGTACTTC.

The DNA of the CDR3 is TGTGCCAGCAGTTACCAATTCACAGGGGCCAACGTCCTGACTTTC. As protein: CASSYQFTGANVLTF. V and J are TRBV6-5 and TRBJ2-6; D is unresolved. The germline V and J ends were trimmed by 2 bases and 4 bases, with 9 bases remaining between them. CDR1 and CDR2 from the germline V gene are MNHEY and SVGAGI. The CDR3 totals 15 residues.

This chain joins TRBV30 and TRBJ2-2; 12 bases fit TRBD2. J lost 4 bases, V lost 2 bases, and 5 bases had no gene match. CDR1 is GTSNPN, CDR2 SVGIG, per germline (reference sequence). This CDR3 is built from 16 residues. In DNA form, the CDR3 reads TGTGCCTGGAGTCGGACTAGCGGGACGGGCACCGGGGAGCTGTTTTTT. This sequence encodes CAWSRTSGTGTGELFF.

This chain uses TRBV4-2 with TRBJ2-2; TRBD2 aligns across 9 bases. This CDR3 is built from 20 residues. V was pared by 0 bases and J by 0 bases, with 11 bases of the junction left unmatched. Germline V gives CDR1 LGHNA, CDR2 YNFKEQ. DNA of the CDR3: TGTGCCAGCAGCCAAGATTTGGTGGCAAGCGGGAGGACGAACACCGGGGAGCTGTTTTTT. Translating it yields CASSQDLVASGRTNTGELFF.

The CDR3 here is CASSLDRGNEQFF. The CDR3 DNA follows: TGTGCCAGCAGCTTAGATCGAGGCAATGAGCAGTTCTTC. The chain is built from TRBV11-3 and TRBJ2-1, with D unresolved. Germline CDR1 and CDR2: SGHNT and YENEEA. This CDR3 has 13 amino acids. The V end lost 0 bases, the J end lost 6 bases, and 6 bases lay between the germline ends.

This chain joins TRBV7-8 and TRBJ2-5; TRBD2 is a possible D gene (5 bases). The V end was cut by 1 base, the J end by 6 bases, with 12 bases between. The germline CDR1 and CDR2 sequences are SGHVS and FQNEAQ. CDR3 length equals 14 residues. CDR3 protein: CASSLVGLEKTQYF. In DNA form, the CDR3 reads TGTGCCAGCAGCTTAGTAGGACTCGAGAAGACCCAGTACTTC.

This chain uses TRBV7-9 with TRBJ1-1, with 7 bases aligning to TRBD1. The V gene end was trimmed by 5 bases and the J gene end by 1 base; junction bases not matched to a gene: 10. The CDR3 consists of 16 residues. Germline values: CDR1 SEHNR, CDR2 FQNEAQ (reference sequence). In DNA, the CDR3 is TGTGCCAGCAGCCTACCGCGGGACAGCCCGAACACTGAAGCTTTCTTT. This translates into CASSLPRDSPNTEAFF. Looking up the rest from reference TRBV7-9 and TRBJ1-1 gives the full variable domain: DTGVSQNPRHKITKRGQNVTFRCDPISEHNRLYWYRQTLGQGPEFLTYFQNEAQLEKSRLLSDRFSAERPKGSFSTLEIQRTEQGDSAMYLCASSLPRDSPNTEAFFGQGTRLTVV.

The chain employs TRBV23-1 and TRBJ2-1; weak D call: TRBD2 (7 bases). Being an ORF, TRBV23-1 has a function that is uncertain. The CDR3 is 13 residues long. Trimming stripped 1 base from V and 12 bases from J, with 13 bases between. DNA of the CDR3: TGCGCCAGCAGTCAATTCTGGGAGGGGGGGCAGTTCTTC. The encoded protein is CASSQFWEGGQFF.

The V gene is TRBV2, the J gene TRBJ1-4, with D possibly matching TRBD1 (5 bases). Trimming stripped 7 bases from V and 3 bases from J, with 18 bases between. Per germline, CDR1 SNHLY and CDR2 FYNNEI. CDR3 length equals 16 residues. As DNA, the CDR3 is TGTGCCAGCACCGCCCAGGCGGGGCTGTCTAATGAAAAACTGTTTTTT. Protein: CASTAQAGLSNEKLFF.

The rearrangement joins TRBV28 to TRBJ1-5; no clear D gene. The V end was cut by 1 base, the J end by 9 bases, with 7 bases between. CDR1 and CDR2 (germline): MDHEN, SYDVKM. This CDR3 has 12 residues. In DNA form, the CDR3 reads TGTGCCAGCAGTTTATTCTCGTGGCCCCAGCATTTT. Amino acids: CASSLFSWPQHF.

The chain is built from TRBV15 and TRBJ1-1; D is perhaps TRBD1 (5 bases). The CDR3 runs to 14 residues. The germline CDR1 and CDR2 sequences are LNHNV and YYDKDF (reference sequence). Trimming took 1 base from V and 6 from J, leaving 12 bases between them. The CDR3 DNA sequence: TGTGCCACCAGCAGAGTCGGGGGAGGGGCTGAAGCTTTCTTT. It yields the protein CATSRVGGGAEAFF.

The chain joins TRBV15 to TRBJ1-1; possibly TRBD1 for D (5 bases). CDR1 and CDR2 (germline): LNHNV, YYDKDF (reference sequence). The CDR3 runs to 16 residues. V shed 0 bases and J shed 3 bases, with 14 bases lying between them. The CDR3 DNA reads TGTGCCACCAGCAGAGATGGGCCAGGGATAGACACTGAAGCTTTCTTT. Its translation is CATSRDGPGIDTEAFF.

The chain recombines TRBV15 with TRBJ2-5, with TRBD1 as a possible D gene (6 bases). Deletions cut 0 bases from V and 4 bases from J, with 18 bases between. Per germline, CDR1 LNHNV and CDR2 YYDKDF (reference sequence). The CDR3 has 17 residues. CDR3: CATSRDGQGRGAETQYF. DNA for the CDR3: TGTGCCACCAGCAGAGATGGCCAGGGGCGAGGGGCAGAGACCCAGTACTTC.

The chain uses TRBV28 and TRBJ1-5; 7 bases are shared with TRBD1. Germline V gene lookup returns CDR1 MDHEN and CDR2 SYDVKM. There are 16 residues in the CDR3. V lost 6 bases and J lost 0; bases outside the gene matches: 8. The CDR3 loop reads CASSPPGQYSNQPQHF. DNA for the CDR3: TGTGCCAGCAGCCCTCCGGGACAGTATAGCAATCAGCCCCAGCATTTT.

The J gene is TRBJ2-5, the V gene TRBV6-6; 7 positions agree with TRBD2. The CDR3 is 12 amino acids. The V gene's germline CDR1 is MNHNY and CDR2 SVGAGI (reference sequence). V shed 8 bases, J shed 1 base, and the junction held 1 base outside the gene matches. CDR3 loop: CASAGVQETQYF. In DNA, the CDR3 is TGTGCCAGCGCGGGGGTCCAAGAGACCCAGTACTTC.

V usage is TRBV19 and J usage is TRBJ2-7; TRBD2 agrees at 8 bases. Germline CDR1 is LNHDA and CDR2 is SQIVND (reference sequence). V dropped 9 bases and J dropped 0; count of bases not matched to a gene: 4. CDR3 length: 13 residues. The CDR3 DNA reads TGTGCCAGCAGCGGGGGCGCCTCCTACGAGCAGTACTTC. This encodes CASSGGASYEQYF.

The V call is TRBV27, the J call TRBJ2-1; no clear D. Looked up from germline, CDR1 is MNHEY and CDR2 is SMNVEV (reference sequence). The V end lost 9 bases, the J end lost 6 bases, and 15 bases lay between the germline ends. This CDR3 spans 13 amino acids. The CDR3 DNA sequence: TGTGCCAGACAGTCCCGTCGAGTCAATGAGCAGTTCTTC. It yields the protein CARQSRRVNEQFF.

V gene TRBV28 combines with J gene TRBJ2-7, with 8 bases identical to TRBD1. From germline, CDR1 is MDHEN and CDR2 SYDVKM. This CDR3 has 16 residues. V gave up 5 bases and J gave up 4 bases; unmatched junction bases: 13. The CDR3 here is CASSLLGAGGLYEQYF. The DNA for the CDR3 is TGTGCCAGCAGTCTCCTAGGGGCAGGGGGCTTATACGAGCAGTACTTC. Looking up the rest from reference TRBV28 and TRBJ2-7 gives the full variable domain: DVKVTQSSRYLVKRTGEKVFLECVQDMDHENMFWYRQDPGLGLRLIYFSYDVKMKEKGDIPEGYSVSREKKERFSLILESASTNQTSMYLCASSLLGAGGLYEQYFGPGTRLTVT.

This clone has only one observation. The CDR3 nucleotides are TGTGCCACCAGCAGGGGGACAGCTGGCTACACCTTC. This encodes CATSRGTAGYTF. The chain employs TRBV15 and TRBJ1-2, with 7 positions matching TRBD1. The germline V gene encodes CDR1 LNHNV and CDR2 YYDKDF (reference sequence). CDR3 size: 12 residues. Trimming cost V 3 bases and J 7 bases; bases outside gene matches: 2.

The rearrangement joins TRBV9 to TRBJ2-7, with TRBD1 identical over 7 bases. The CDR3 totals 14 residues. After removal of 4 bases from V and 1 base from J, the junction contained 5 bases not matched to a gene. Germline CDR1 is SGDLS and CDR2 is YYNGEE. CDR3 amino acids: CASSPLGQSYEQYF. CDR3 DNA: TGTGCCAGCAGCCCTCTGGGACAGTCCTACGAGCAGTACTTC.

The chain employs TRBV2 and TRBJ2-2; D may be TRBD2 (6 bases). Germline V gene sequence: CDR1 SNHLY, CDR2 FYNNEI. This CDR3 is 13 amino acids long. V shed 8 bases and J shed 7 bases, with 14 bases lying between them. The CDR3 region is CASGTFPGGELFF. In DNA form, the CDR3 reads TGTGCCAGCGGGACTTTCCCGGGCGGGGAGCTGTTTTTT.